This T cell receptor beta chain was identified in a study of beta chain features in type 1 diabetes. The wider study: Fewer than 140,000,000 sorted cells were examined across all samples.

Isolated RNA was reverse transcribed in full, so expressed TCRB transcripts were sequenced. Repertoires were generated with immunoSEQ multiplex PCR, while TCRdb's copy carries only in-frame clones and drops some. Of about 130,000 clones listed, around 8.7% are singletons. This clone has a handful of counts. The source material was central memory CD4+ T cells from blood. The receptor comes from a man aged 18 to 30 in good health.

The DNA of the CDR3 is TGCAGCGTTGAACGCTGGGACAGGAGCTCCTACGAGCAGTACTTC. Its translation: CSVERWDRSSYEQYF. The chain has TRBV29-1 and TRBJ2-7; 8 positions match TRBD1. This CDR3 comprises 15 residues. Germline assignment: CDR1 SQVTM and CDR2 ANQGSEA. J lost 0 bases, V lost 2 bases, and 6 bases had no gene match.